This TCR beta chain was recorded in a study of a mutant IDH1 vaccine in newly diagnosed glioma. Across the study: Vaccines began 4-6 weeks after radiotherapy alone, or with temozolomide cycles. Of treated patients, approximately 62% were men and about 38% women, averaging about 37 years. Pretreatment consisted of radiotherapy, temozolomide, or both, with most receiving both. Study-wide findings and caveats: Changes to the top peripheral T cell clonotypes appeared unrelated to pseudoprogression.

A word on this clone: Its antigen remains unknown.

The time point is: week 47, end of study. Each vaccine dose was 300 ug of mutant IDH1 20-mer peptide, with topical imiquimod. CDR3 size: 15 residues. Germline assignment: CDR1 SGDLS and CDR2 YYNGEE. With 0 bases removed from V and 1 base from J, the gap between germline ends came to 8 bases. The method was immunoSEQ multiplex PCR; TCRdb's version includes in-frame clones alone and lacks a portion of them. The table shows tens of thousands of clones, with around 82% occurring only once. The sample in question was PBMCs, obtained from a glioma patient whose treatment included an IDH1 peptide vaccine. The receptor was isolated from a man younger than 30 with glioma. Some clones in this sample may be carry-over from other donors' samples. The gene calls are TRBV9 and TRBJ2-1; unclear D gene. The DNA for the CDR3 is TGTGCCAGCAGCGTAGACACACTTTCCTACAATGAGCAGTTCTTC. Encoded protein: CASSVDTLSYNEQFF.